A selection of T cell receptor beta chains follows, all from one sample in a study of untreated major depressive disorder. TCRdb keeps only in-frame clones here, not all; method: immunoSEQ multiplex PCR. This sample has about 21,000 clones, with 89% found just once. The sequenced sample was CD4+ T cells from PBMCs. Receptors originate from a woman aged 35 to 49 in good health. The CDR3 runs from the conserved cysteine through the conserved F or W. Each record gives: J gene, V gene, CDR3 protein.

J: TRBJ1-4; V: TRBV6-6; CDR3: CASSWGINEKLFF
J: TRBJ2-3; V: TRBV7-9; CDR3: CASSLEAGLRDTQYF
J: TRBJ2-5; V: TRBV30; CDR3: CAWRVAGGRETQYF
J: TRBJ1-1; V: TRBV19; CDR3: CASSIERDLRENTEAFF
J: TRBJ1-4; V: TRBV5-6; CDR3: CASSLGNGDEKLFF
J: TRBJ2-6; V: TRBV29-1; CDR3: CSVSDRQLSGANVPTF
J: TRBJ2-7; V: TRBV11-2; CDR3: CASSSFTGDEQYF
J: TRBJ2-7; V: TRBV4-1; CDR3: CASSQPGGKYEQYF
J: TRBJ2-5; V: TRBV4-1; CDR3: CASSQTGGETQYF
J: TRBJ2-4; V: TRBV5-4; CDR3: CASSAQGAGIGDIQYF
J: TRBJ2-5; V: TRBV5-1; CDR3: CASSLNPTGVSQETQYF
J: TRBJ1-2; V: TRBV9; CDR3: CASSPRAEGRYGYTF
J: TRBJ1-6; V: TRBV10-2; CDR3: CASSEGGARLHF
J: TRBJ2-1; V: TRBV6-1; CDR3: CASREAGAAVNEQFF
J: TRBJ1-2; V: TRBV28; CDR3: CASRIGQAPDGYTF
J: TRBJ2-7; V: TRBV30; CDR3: CAWSPRWRDPYEQYF
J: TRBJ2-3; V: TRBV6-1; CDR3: CASEGSGGMNTQYF
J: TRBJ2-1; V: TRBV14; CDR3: CASSPLAGTLGNEQFF
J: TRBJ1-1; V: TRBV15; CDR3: CATSPSPGKAFF
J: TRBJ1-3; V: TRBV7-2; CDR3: CASSSRPPQGENSGNTIYF
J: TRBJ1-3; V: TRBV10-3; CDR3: CAISSAEGLNTIYF
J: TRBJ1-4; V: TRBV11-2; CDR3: CASSLVLEKLFF
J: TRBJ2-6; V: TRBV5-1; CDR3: CASSWGTGTSGANVLTF
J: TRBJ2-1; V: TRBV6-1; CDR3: CASISRDWGKGEQFF
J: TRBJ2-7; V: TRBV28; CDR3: CASLRWDPYEQYF
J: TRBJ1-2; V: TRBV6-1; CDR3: CASMREDKGYTF
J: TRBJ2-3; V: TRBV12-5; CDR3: CASGLAGGDTQYF
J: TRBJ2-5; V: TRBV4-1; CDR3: CASSQVFTKRGAETQYF
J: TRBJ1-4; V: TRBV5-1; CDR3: CASRVDRPNEKLFF
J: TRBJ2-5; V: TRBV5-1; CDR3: CASRGEAQGQTQYF
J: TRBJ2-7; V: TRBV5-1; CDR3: CASSIQGYEQYF
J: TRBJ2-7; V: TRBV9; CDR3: CASSPPGTGYGEQYF